This TCR beta chain was identified during a study of shared clonotypes between healthy human individuals. Sequencing was performed with immunoSEQ multiplex PCR; in TCRdb, only in-frame clones are kept and a portion is missing. In the table there are around 600,000 clones, 85% to 95% of which are singletons. Naive CD8 cells lacked CD45RO and underwent positive selection for CCR7, leaving out terminally differentiated effector memory CD45RA+ cells. This clone was seen once. The CDR3 is 13 residues long. V lost 3 bases to trimming and J lost 4 bases, with 9 bases between them. The germline V gene has CDR1 LNHDA and CDR2 SQIVND (reference sequence).

The TCR originated in a woman between 25 and 40 years old in good health. What was sequenced was naive CD8+ T cells sorted from blood. The genes are TRBV19 and TRBJ2-5, with a weak D call TRBD1 (5 bases). The CDR3 loop is CASSIWGPETQYF. Here the CDR3 DNA reads TGTGCCAGTAGTATTTGGGGCCCAGAGACCCAGTACTTC.